Each of the 17 T cell receptor beta chains below was sequenced from the same sample in a study of siplizumab effects on memory and regulatory T cells. Clones were sequenced by immunoSEQ multiplex PCR, and TCRdb holds only the in-frame ones, with some missing. The data contain about 100,000 clones, roughly 94% of them singletons. Sequencing was carried out using Tregs sorted from blood. Source of these receptors: a human donor in good health.

This clone showed up just once. CDR3 loop: CASSPDLGTDTQYF. The CDR3 DNA sequence: TGTGCCAGCAGCCCGGACTTGGGCACAGATACGCAGTATTTT. The chain combines TRBV7-9 with TRBJ2-3; D possibly corresponds to TRBD2 (5 bases). This CDR3 has 14 amino acids. The germline V gene encodes CDR1 SEHNR and CDR2 FQNEAQ (reference sequence). V lost 5 bases and J 1 base, leaving 10 bases between the germline ends.

This clone appeared a few times. The chain combines TRBV21-1 with TRBJ2-7; the D call in the table, TRBD1, was not verified against the DNA. TRBV21-1 is tagged as a pseudogene. The length of the CDR3 is 16 residues. Here the CDR3 DNA reads TGTGCCAGCAGCAAGCCCCCGACAGTTTACTCCTACGAGCAGTACTTC. Translated: CASSKPPTVYSYEQYF.

This chain joins TRBV5-1 and TRBJ2-5; the D gene is possibly TRBD2 (5 bases). The CDR3 is made up of 14 amino acids. Germline CDR1 and CDR2: SGHRS and YFSETQ. Between the trimmed V and J ends, which lost 2 bases and 4 bases, there was a span of 12 bases. CDR3 coding DNA: TGCGCCAGCAGCTTATTCGGAGAGGGAGAGACCCAGTACTTC. Protein product: CASSLFGEGETQYF. Complete variable domain (other parts from reference TRBV5-1 and TRBJ2-5): KAGVTQTPRYLIKTRGQQVTLSCSPISGHRSVSWYQQTPGQGLQFLFEYFSETQRNKGNFPGRFSGRQFSNSRSEMNVSTLELGDSALYLCASSLFGEGETQYFGPGTRLLVL.

The CDR3 loop is CASSYSSGWGNTIYF. CDR3 DNA sequence: TGTGCCAGCAGTTACTCGAGCGGCTGGGGAAACACCATATATTTT. The chain uses TRBV6-6 and TRBJ1-3, with no clear D. V was trimmed by 0 bases and J by 4 bases, leaving 10 bases between them. The CDR3 has 15 residues. The germline V gene has CDR1 MNHNY and CDR2 SVGAGI (reference sequence).

The V call is TRBV10-3, the J call TRBJ2-5, with D possibly TRBD1 on 5 matching bases. The CDR3 sequence is 15 residues long. With 10 bases removed from V and 1 base from J, the gap between germline ends came to 19 bases. The V gene's germline CDR1 is ENHRY and CDR2 SYGVKD. CDR3 bases: TGTGCCACGTCTAGGCAGGGCAACCTCCAAGAGACCCAGTACTTC. This gives the protein CATSRQGNLQETQYF.

The rearrangement uses TRBV21-1 and TRBJ2-7; TRBD2 is the table's D call, not checked against the DNA. TRBV21-1 is deemed a pseudogene. The CDR3 runs 17 residues. The CDR3 nucleotides read TGTGCCACCCCTCAAGACGAGCGGGAGTTCCATACCTACGAGCAGTACTTC. Translating gives CATPQDEREFHTYEQYF.

The chain combines TRBV7-9 with TRBJ1-3, with D possibly being TRBD1 (5 bases). CDR3 length equals 16 residues. Germline V lookup: CDR1 SEHNR, CDR2 FQNEAQ (reference sequence). Trimming left V 3 bases short and J 0 bases short, with 12 bases between. For the CDR3, the DNA is TGTGCCAGCAGCTTCAGGGATTCCCCCTCTGGAAACACCATATATTTT. Translated: CASSFRDSPSGNTIYF. Full variable domain (remainder filled in from reference TRBV7-9 and TRBJ1-3): DTGVSQNPRHKITKRGQNVTFRCDPISEHNRLYWYRQTLGQGPEFLTYFQNEAQLEKSRLLSDRFSAERPKGSFSTLEIQRTEQGDSAMYLCASSFRDSPSGNTIYFGEGSWLTVV.

The genes are TRBV4-2 and TRBJ2-1; tentative D call: TRBD2 (6 bases). Germline V gene lookup returns CDR1 LGHNA and CDR2 YNFKEQ. CDR3 size: 13 residues. The germline V and J ends were trimmed by 1 base and 5 bases, with 6 bases remaining between them. CDR3 in amino acids: CASSQGLDNEQFF. The CDR3 region has the DNA TGTGCCAGCAGCCAAGGACTAGACAATGAGCAGTTCTTC.

In this sample, this clone turned up once. V gene TRBV5-1 combines with J gene TRBJ2-3, with TRBD2 as a possible D gene (6 bases). The CDR3 extends over 13 amino acids. Germline CDR1 SGHRS, CDR2 YFSETQ. Trimming cost V 4 bases and J 5 bases, with 11 bases left between them. The CDR3 sequence: CASSPGGRDTQYF. The CDR3 nucleotides read TGCGCCAGCAGCCCTGGAGGGCGAGATACGCAGTATTTT.

This clone was picked up one time. The rearrangement joins TRBV19 to TRBJ1-5; D unclear. V was shortened by 6 bases and J by 6 bases, with 15 bases between the two germline ends. The CDR3 runs to 14 residues. Per the germline V gene, CDR1 is LNHDA and CDR2 is SQIVND (reference sequence). CDR3 protein: CASSHELRSQPQHF. In nucleotides, the CDR3 is TGTGCCAGTAGCCACGAACTAAGGAGTCAGCCCCAGCATTTT.

The chain couples TRBV9 to TRBJ2-1; D remains ambiguous. Trimming cost V 2 bases and J 4 bases, with 13 bases left between them. The CDR3 loop spans 15 amino acids. The germline CDR1 and CDR2 sequences are SGDLS and YYNGEE. The DNA for the CDR3 is TGTGCCAGCAGCGTTTCCCCGGACGCGTACAATGAGCAGTTCTTC. Translating gives CASSVSPDAYNEQFF.

The chain joins TRBV19 to TRBJ2-1; TRBD2 might be the D (6 bases). V lost 10 bases and J 4 bases, leaving 14 bases between the germline ends. Germline assignment: CDR1 LNHDA and CDR2 SQIVND (reference sequence). CDR3 length: 13 amino acids. In DNA, the CDR3 is TGTGCCACAAGGAGGGATATATACAATGAGCAGTTCTTC. Its protein product is CATRRDIYNEQFF.

This clone was seen a single time. V is TRBV10-3 and J is TRBJ1-2, with 7 nucleotides matching TRBD1. V trimming: 2 bases; J trimming: 2 bases; junction bases outside the gene matches: 5. The CDR3 runs 15 residues. Germline CDR1 reads ENHRY; CDR2 reads SYGVKD. This CDR3 is CAISERPGGNYGYTF. The CDR3 bases are TGTGCCATCAGTGAGAGGCCAGGGGGGAACTATGGCTACACCTTC.

This sequence joins TRBV19 and TRBJ2-7; 7 nucleotides agree with TRBD2. This CDR3 is built from 15 residues. Germline-derived CDR1 and CDR2 are LNHDA and SQIVND (reference sequence). V was clipped by 4 bases and J by 4 bases; unmatched bases: 10. CDR3 nucleotides: TGTGCCAGTAGTAGGGGGGGGACGGGCGCTTACGAGCAGTACTTC. Translating it yields CASSRGGTGAYEQYF.

V usage is TRBV7-2 and J usage is TRBJ2-4; D is perhaps TRBD1 (6 bases). The CDR3 is made up of 14 amino acids. Trimming removed 4 bases at V and 5 bases at J, with 12 bases between. Germline CDR1 SGHTA, CDR2 FQGNSA. The CDR3 here is CASSSRGGQNIQYF. The CDR3 nucleotides are TGTGCCAGCAGCTCCAGGGGTGGACAAAACATTCAGTACTTC.

This chain links TRBV28 with TRBJ1-4, with 7 nucleotides matching TRBD1. The length of the CDR3 is 14 residues. J lost 8 bases, V lost 3 bases, and 6 bases had no gene match. CDR1 is MDHEN, CDR2 SYDVKM, per germline. The CDR3 reads CASSFQGGLEKLFF. The DNA for the CDR3 is TGTGCCAGCAGTTTTCAGGGGGGTCTAGAAAAACTGTTTTTT.

V usage is TRBV11-2 and J usage is TRBJ2-5; no clear D gene. Germline assignment: CDR1 SGHAT and CDR2 FQNNGV. V lost 5 bases to trimming and J lost 0 bases, with 10 bases between them. The CDR3 runs to 14 residues. This chain's CDR3 is CASSPRADQETQYF. The CDR3 bases are TGTGCCAGCAGCCCTCGCGCGGACCAAGAGACCCAGTACTTC.